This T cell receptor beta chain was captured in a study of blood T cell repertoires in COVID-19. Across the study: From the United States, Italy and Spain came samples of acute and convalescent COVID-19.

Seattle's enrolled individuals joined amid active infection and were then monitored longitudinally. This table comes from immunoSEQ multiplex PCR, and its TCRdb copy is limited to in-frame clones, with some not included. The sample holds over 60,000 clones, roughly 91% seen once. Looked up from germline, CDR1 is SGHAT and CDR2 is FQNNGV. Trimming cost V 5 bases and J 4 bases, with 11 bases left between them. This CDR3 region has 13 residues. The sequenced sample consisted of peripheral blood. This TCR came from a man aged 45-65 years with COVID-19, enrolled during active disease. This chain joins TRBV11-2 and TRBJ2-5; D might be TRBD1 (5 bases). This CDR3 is CASSPAGIETQYF. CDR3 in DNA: TGTGCCAGCAGCCCGGCAGGGATAGAGACCCAGTACTTC.